The next 15 T cell receptor beta chains were all read from a single sample in a study of blood T cell repertoires in COVID-19 (dated by TCRdb to the early 2020s). The library was made by the immunoSEQ multiplex PCR assay. Sourced from immuneACCESS, this table was stored by TCRdb with only in-frame sequences that have V and J called. A share of the clones is absent; for the studies checked, an unresolved V gene accounts for under half, and the remainder has no known explanation. Recorded for this sample are 200,000 or so clones; over 75% of them occurred a single time. The leading ten clones occupy 7% to 7.5% of the sample. The sample was PBMCs or T cells enriched from blood (not recorded which). The receptors come from a man aged 25 to 45 in a cohort exposed to, infected with or recovered from COVID-19 (not recorded which).

This rearrangement joins TRBV5-6 to TRBJ1-5, with D tentatively TRBD1 (5 bases). The CDR3 is made up of 13 amino acids. The V gene lost 4 bases and the J gene lost 6 bases, with 11 bases spanning the gap. In germline, CDR1 is SGHDT, CDR2 YYEEEE. The CDR3 DNA reads as TGTGCCAGCAGCCTCGGTCAGGGTCAGCCCCAGCATTTT. It is translated as CASSLGQGQPQHF. The whole variable domain, filled in from reference TRBV5-6 and TRBJ1-5, reads DAGVTQSPTHLIKTRGQQVTLRCSPKSGHDTVSWYQQALGQGPQFIFQYYEEEERQRGNFPDRFSGHQFPNYSSELNVNALLLGDSALYLCASSLGQGQPQHFGDGTRLSIL.

The chain recombines TRBV5-6 with TRBJ1-1; 9 bases agree with TRBD1. V lost 3 bases and J lost 1; bases outside the gene matches: 4. There are 15 residues in the CDR3. Germline loops: CDR1 SGHDT, CDR2 YYEEEE. CDR3 region: CASSSGQGKNTEAFF. CDR3 DNA: TGTGCCAGCAGCTCCGGACAGGGGAAGAACACTGAAGCTTTCTTT.

The V gene is TRBV6-1, the J gene TRBJ1-1; D remains unclear. Germline values: CDR1 MNHNS, CDR2 SASEGT. The CDR3 is 14 residues long. The germline V and J ends were trimmed by 2 bases and 11 bases, with 18 bases remaining between them. The CDR3 reads CASSELFARSSAFF. CDR3 in DNA: TGTGCCAGCAGTGAACTCTTCGCCCGGTCGAGTGCTTTCTTT.

This clone was found a few times. The rearrangement links TRBV19 to TRBJ2-7; 10 bases align to TRBD1. The CDR3 extends over 15 amino acids. V lost 3 bases, J lost 4 bases, and 6 bases stayed unmatched. Germline lookup yields CDR1 LNHDA and CDR2 SQIVND (reference sequence). The CDR3: CASSIGTGEFYEQYF. In DNA form, the CDR3 reads TGTGCCAGTAGTATTGGGACAGGGGAATTTTACGAGCAGTACTTC.

V is TRBV27 and J is TRBJ2-7; tentative D call: TRBD1 (6 bases). The V end was cut by 4 bases, the J end by 3 bases, with 10 bases between. The CDR3 has 13 residues. Germline V gene lookup returns CDR1 MNHEY and CDR2 SMNVEV (reference sequence). The CDR3 sequence: CASSSTGYYEQYF. CDR3 bases: TGTGCCAGCAGTTCGACAGGATACTACGAGCAGTACTTC.

The V gene is TRBV11-2, the J gene TRBJ2-3; D is unclear. Trimming took 1 base from V and 6 from J, leaving 8 bases between them. Germline CDR1 and CDR2: SGHAT and FQNNGV. The CDR3 loop spans 13 amino acids. The CDR3 region is CASSLGGADTQYF. The CDR3 bases are TGTGCCAGCAGCTTAGGAGGAGCGGATACGCAGTATTTT.

This clone was detected once. V and J are TRBV5-4 and TRBJ1-3, with 10 positions matching TRBD1. Losses at the gene ends were 3 bases for V and 1 base for J; bases not matched to a gene: 4. CDR1 and CDR2 from the germline V gene are SGHNT and YYREEE (reference sequence). This CDR3 comprises 16 residues. The CDR3 DNA is TGTGCCAGCAGCTCCGGGACAGGGGTGTCTGGAAACACCATATATTTT. Its protein product is CASSSGTGVSGNTIYF.

V is TRBV10-2 and J is TRBJ2-7, with 9 bases aligning to TRBD1. The CDR3 covers 13 residues. Germline CDR1 and CDR2: WSHSY and SAAADI. V gave up 8 bases and J gave up 3 bases; unmatched junction bases: 5. The CDR3 loop is CASGTGSGYEQYF. CDR3 sequence (DNA): TGCGCCAGCGGGACAGGGTCAGGCTACGAGCAGTACTTC.

The V call is TRBV5-1, the J call TRBJ1-3, with 8 nucleotides matching TRBD1. J lost 8 bases, V lost 0 bases, and 1 base had no gene match. Per germline, CDR1 SGHRS and CDR2 YFSETQ. The CDR3 has 13 amino acids. CDR3 protein: CASSLGQGYTIYF. The CDR3 DNA follows: TGCGCCAGCAGCTTGGGACAGGGGTACACCATATATTTT.

The chain joins TRBV2 to TRBJ2-5; 7 bases fit TRBD2. Germline CDR1 reads SNHLY; CDR2 reads FYNNEI. Trimming took 4 bases from V and 5 from J; bases not matched to a gene: 4. CDR3 size: 13 residues. CDR3 in amino acids: CASSGGGRETQYF. CDR3 sequence (DNA): TGTGCCAGCAGTGGGGGGGGTCGGGAGACCCAGTACTTC.

V usage is TRBV10-3 and J usage is TRBJ1-5; D is uncertain. The CDR3 has 10 residues. The ends were cut back, 10 bases at V and 8 bases at J, with 9 bases in the middle. Germline values: CDR1 ENHRY, CDR2 SYGVKD. CDR3 residues: CATPRKPQHF. The CDR3 nucleotides read TGTGCCACTCCTCGTAAGCCCCAGCATTTT.

This chain links TRBV2 with TRBJ1-4; maybe TRBD1 (5 bases). Trimming shortened V by 0 bases and J by 12 bases, and 20 bases separated the two germline ends. Germline assignment: CDR1 SNHLY and CDR2 FYNNEI. This CDR3 contains 16 residues. The CDR3 is CASSEALGGTRKELFF. CDR3 nucleotides: TGTGCCAGCAGTGAAGCGCTTGGGGGGACGCGAAAGGAACTGTTTTTT. The variable domain in full, completed from reference TRBV2 and TRBJ1-4, reads EPEVTQTPSHQVTQMGQEVILRCVPISNHLYFYWYRQILGQKVEFLVSFYNNEISEKSEIFDDQFSVERPDGSNFTLKIRSTKLEDSAMYFCASSEALGGTRKELFFGSGTQLSVL.

The genes are TRBV7-8 and TRBJ2-1, with 11 bases aligning to TRBD2. Trimming at V came to 5 bases and at J to 3 bases, leaving 6 bases not matched to a gene. Germline V gene data show CDR1 as SGHVS and CDR2 as FQNEAQ. The CDR3 loop spans 16 amino acids. CDR3 DNA: TGTGCCAGCAGCCCTCGACTAGCGGGATTCTACAATGAGCAGTTCTTC. It yields the protein CASSPRLAGFYNEQFF.

The rearrangement uses TRBV28 and TRBJ1-2; 7 nucleotides align to TRBD1. This CDR3 spans 13 amino acids. Germline trimming cut 6 bases from V and 5 bases from J; bases unmatched to any gene: 6. Germline V lookup: CDR1 MDHEN, CDR2 SYDVKM. In nucleotides, the CDR3 is TGTGCCAGCAGCCAGGGACAGCCTTATGGCTACACCTTC. Translating it yields CASSQGQPYGYTF.

V is TRBV12-3 or TRBV12-4 and J is TRBJ1-1; D is unresolved. Trimming cost V 0 bases and J 6 bases, with 5 bases left between them. This CDR3 has 12 amino acids. In nucleotides, the CDR3 is TGTGCCAGCAGTTTAGCGAGGGCTGAAGCTTTCTTT. It specifies CASSLARAEAFF.